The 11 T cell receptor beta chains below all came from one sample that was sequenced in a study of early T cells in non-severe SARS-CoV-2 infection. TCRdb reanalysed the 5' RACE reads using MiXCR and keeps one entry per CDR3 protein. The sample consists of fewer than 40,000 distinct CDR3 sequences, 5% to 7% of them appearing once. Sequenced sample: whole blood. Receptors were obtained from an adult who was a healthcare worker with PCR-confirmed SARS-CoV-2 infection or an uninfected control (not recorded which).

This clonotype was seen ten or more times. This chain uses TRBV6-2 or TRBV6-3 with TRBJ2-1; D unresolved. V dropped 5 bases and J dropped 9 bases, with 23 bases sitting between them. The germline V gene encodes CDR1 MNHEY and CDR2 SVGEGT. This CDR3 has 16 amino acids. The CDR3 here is CASSPGPNPGYGEQFF. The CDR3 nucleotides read TGTGCCAGCAGTCCGGGTCCCAACCCCGGATACGGTGAGCAGTTCTTC.

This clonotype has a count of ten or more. The CDR3 DNA reads TGCAGTGCTAGAGTCCCGAGCTCTGGAAACACCATATATTTT. This gives the protein CSARVPSSGNTIYF. This sequence joins TRBV20-1 and TRBJ1-3; the D is unclear. Per the germline V gene, CDR1 is DFQATT and CDR2 is SNEGSKA (reference sequence). The CDR3 sequence is 14 residues long. The V and J ends lost 1 base and 0 bases respectively, with 7 bases between them.

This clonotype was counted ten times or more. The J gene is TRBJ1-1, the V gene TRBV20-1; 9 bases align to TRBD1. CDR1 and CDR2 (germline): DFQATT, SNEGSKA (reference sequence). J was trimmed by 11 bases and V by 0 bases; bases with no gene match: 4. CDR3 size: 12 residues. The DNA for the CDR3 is TGCAGTGCTAGAGATCGAGACAGGGGGGCTTTCTTT. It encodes CSARDRDRGAFF.

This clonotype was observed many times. This CDR3 reads CATQGNSYEQYF. In nucleotides, the CDR3 is TGTGCCACACAGGGGAACTCCTACGAGCAGTACTTC. The chain carries TRBV7-9 and TRBJ2-7; TRBD1 aligns across 7 bases. The CDR3 is made up of 12 amino acids. With V trimmed by 10 bases and J by 0 bases, 3 bases remained unmatched. Germline V gene lookup returns CDR1 SEHNR and CDR2 FQNEAQ (reference sequence).

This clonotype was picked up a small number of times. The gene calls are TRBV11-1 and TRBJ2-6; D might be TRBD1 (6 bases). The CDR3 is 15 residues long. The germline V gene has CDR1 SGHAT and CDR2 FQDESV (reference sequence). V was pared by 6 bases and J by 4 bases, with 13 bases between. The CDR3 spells CASRVTGSGANVLTF. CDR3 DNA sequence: TGTGCCAGCAGGGTCACAGGGTCAGGGGCCAACGTCCTGACTTTC.

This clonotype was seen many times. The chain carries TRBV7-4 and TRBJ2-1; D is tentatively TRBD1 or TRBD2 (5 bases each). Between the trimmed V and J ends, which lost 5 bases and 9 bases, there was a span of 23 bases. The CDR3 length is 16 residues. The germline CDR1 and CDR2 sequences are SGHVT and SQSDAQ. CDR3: CASSTGHRGLICEQFF. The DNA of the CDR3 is TGTGCCAGCAGCACTGGACATCGGGGCCTGATTTGTGAGCAGTTCTTC.

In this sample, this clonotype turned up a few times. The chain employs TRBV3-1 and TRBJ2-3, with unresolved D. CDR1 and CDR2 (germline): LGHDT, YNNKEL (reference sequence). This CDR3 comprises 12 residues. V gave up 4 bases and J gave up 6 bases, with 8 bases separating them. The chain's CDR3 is CASSPVGDTQYF. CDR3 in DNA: TGTGCCAGCAGCCCGGTAGGGGATACGCAGTATTTT.

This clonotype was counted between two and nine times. Here the CDR3 reads CASSLLYRAYEQYF. The CDR3 DNA is TGTGCCAGCAGTTTATTGTACAGGGCGTACGAGCAGTACTTC. This chain connects TRBV28 to TRBJ2-7; the D gene is possibly TRBD1 (6 bases). Trimming stripped 1 base from V and 4 bases from J, with 11 bases between. Germline CDR1 and CDR2: MDHEN and SYDVKM. This CDR3 comprises 14 residues.

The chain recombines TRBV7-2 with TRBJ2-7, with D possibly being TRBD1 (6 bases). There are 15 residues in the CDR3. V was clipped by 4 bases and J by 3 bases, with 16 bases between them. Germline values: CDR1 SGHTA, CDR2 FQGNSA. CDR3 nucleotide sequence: TGTGCCAGCAGCTCCGCCGGGACAAGACACTACGAGCAGTACTTC. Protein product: CASSSAGTRHYEQYF.

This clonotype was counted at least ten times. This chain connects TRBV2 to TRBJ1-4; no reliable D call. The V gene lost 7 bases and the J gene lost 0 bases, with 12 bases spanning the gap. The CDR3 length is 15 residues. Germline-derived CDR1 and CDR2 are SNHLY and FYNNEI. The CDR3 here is CASTRTPATNEKLFF. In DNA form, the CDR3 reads TGTGCCAGCACTCGGACGCCCGCAACTAATGAAAAACTGTTTTTT.

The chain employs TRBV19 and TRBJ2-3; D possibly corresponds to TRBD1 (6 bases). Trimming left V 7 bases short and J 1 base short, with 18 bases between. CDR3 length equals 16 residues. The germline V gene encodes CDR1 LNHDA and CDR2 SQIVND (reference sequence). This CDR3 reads CASNPVSTGRTDTQYF. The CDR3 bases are TGTGCCAGTAACCCGGTGTCGACAGGCCGCACAGATACGCAGTATTTT.